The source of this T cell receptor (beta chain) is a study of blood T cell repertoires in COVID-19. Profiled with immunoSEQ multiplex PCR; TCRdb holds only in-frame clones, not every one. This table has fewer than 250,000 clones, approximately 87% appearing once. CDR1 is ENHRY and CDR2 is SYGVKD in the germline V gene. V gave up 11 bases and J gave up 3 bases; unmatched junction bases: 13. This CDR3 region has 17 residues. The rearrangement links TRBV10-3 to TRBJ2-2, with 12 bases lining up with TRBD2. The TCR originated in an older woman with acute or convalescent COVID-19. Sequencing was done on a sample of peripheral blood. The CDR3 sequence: CASRGGRLAGDTGELFF. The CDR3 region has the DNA TGTGCCTCCCGAGGGGGGCGACTAGCGGGGGACACCGGGGAGCTGTTTTTT.